The 18 T cell receptor beta chains in this list originate from one sample, sequenced in a study of metastatic and nonmetastatic thyroid tumors. No patient received treatment before thyroid surgery. TCRdb recomputed clones from the PCR reads via MiXCR. The sample contains around 53,000 clones, 17% of which appear only once. Input material: blood. The receptors stem from a female donor with papillary thyroid cancer or a benign thyroid nodule (not recorded which). Some clones in this sample may be carry-over from other donors' samples.

This clone turned up a few times. The V call is TRBV6-7, the J call TRBJ2-7; TRBD1 matches at 7 bases. TRBV6-7 is an ORF for which the function is uncertain. Trimming took 8 bases from V and 7 from J; bases not matched to a gene: 14. The CDR3 length is 14 residues. CDR3 coding DNA: TGTGCCAGCCCATTAATAGAGGGGGCGCTGGAGCAGTACTTC. The encoded protein is CASPLIEGALEQYF.

This clone showed up just a few times. Here the CDR3 reads CASIQYSDRARQETQYF. The CDR3 DNA sequence: TGTGCCAGCATCCAGTATTCGGACAGGGCAAGGCAAGAGACCCAGTACTTC. The rearrangement links TRBV27 to TRBJ2-5; 8 nucleotides align to TRBD1. With 7 bases clipped from V and 2 bases from J, the junction kept 15 bases outside the gene matches. Germline loops: CDR1 MNHEY, CDR2 SMNVEV (reference sequence). The CDR3 loop spans 17 amino acids.

The chain recombines TRBV20-1 with TRBJ2-7; no clear D. This CDR3 is 14 amino acids long. The V end was cut by 6 bases, the J end by 0 bases, with 15 bases between. Germline CDR1 and CDR2: DFQATT and SNEGSKA (reference sequence). The CDR3 protein is CSAHTIATSYEQYF. The CDR3 DNA is TGCAGTGCCCATACTATCGCGACCTCCTACGAGCAGTACTTC.

This clone was counted many times. CDR3 protein: CSARKTSDYNEQFF. CDR3 in DNA: TGCAGTGCGCGGAAGACTAGCGATTACAATGAGCAGTTCTTC. The J gene is TRBJ2-1, the V gene TRBV20-1, with 8 bases matching TRBD2. Germline V gene lookup returns CDR1 DFQATT and CDR2 SNEGSKA (reference sequence). The ends lost 6 bases at V and 4 bases at J; junction bases unmatched: 8. The CDR3 sequence is 14 residues long.

This chain uses TRBV12-3 or TRBV12-4 with TRBJ1-1; D is unclear. Trimming pared 10 bases from V and 0 bases from J, leaving 9 bases between. CDR3 size: 12 residues. The DNA for the CDR3 is TGTGCCACCTGGACGGTGAACACTGAAGCTTTCTTT. Its translation: CATWTVNTEAFF.

Many counts were recorded for this clone. This rearrangement joins TRBV19 to TRBJ1-5; 8 bases fit TRBD1. J was trimmed by 4 bases and V by 6 bases; bases with no gene match: 8. In germline, CDR1 is LNHDA, CDR2 SQIVND (reference sequence). The CDR3 length is 15 residues. CDR3 DNA sequence: TGTGCCAGTAGATCCCAGGACAGGGAGAATCAGCCCCAGCATTTT. It yields the protein CASRSQDRENQPQHF.

This clone was observed many times. Given a much more abundant clone one base away, this may be a read error. The same CDR3 arises from other DNA sequences in this sample as well. This rearrangement joins TRBV28 to TRBJ1-1; D unclear. Per the germline V gene, CDR1 is MDHEN and CDR2 is SYDVKM. V dropped 2 bases and J dropped 3 bases, with 4 bases sitting between them. The CDR3 extends over 12 amino acids. This chain's CDR3 is CASSLTHTEAFF. The CDR3 coding sequence is TGTGCCAGCAGTTTAACTCACACTGAAGCTTTCTTT. Full variable domain (remainder filled in from reference TRBV28 and TRBJ1-1): DVKVTQSSRYLVKRTGEKVFLECVQDMDHENMFWYRQDPGLGLRLIYFSYDVKMKEKGDIPEGYSVSREKKERFSLILESASTNQTSMYLCASSLTHTEAFFGQGTRLTVV.

This clone was recorded at least ten times. Written as DNA, the CDR3 is TGTGCCAGCAGCGCAGGTTACCTCTATGAGGGCAATCAGCCCCAGCATTTT. Its protein product is CASSAGYLYEGNQPQHF. The chain has TRBV3-1 and TRBJ1-5; D is undetermined. CDR1 LGHDT and CDR2 YNNKEL come from the germline V gene (reference sequence). Trimming removed 5 bases from V and 2 bases from J, with 19 bases in between. The CDR3 has 17 residues.

The rearrangement joins TRBV9 to TRBJ2-1, with a weak D call TRBD2 (6 bases). Trimming stripped 0 bases from V and 6 bases from J, with 16 bases between. The CDR3 is made up of 16 amino acids. Germline CDR1 SGDLS, CDR2 YYNGEE. CDR3 DNA sequence: TGTGCCAGCAGCGTAGTTCCGGGAGTGGCCTCCAATGAGCAGTTCTTC. Protein product: CASSVVPGVASNEQFF. The full variable domain, rest sourced from reference TRBV9 and TRBJ2-1, is DSGVTQTPKHLITATGQRVTLRCSPRSGDLSVYWYQQSLDQGLQFLIQYYNGEERAKGNILERFSAQQFPDLHSELNLSSLELGDSALYFCASSVVPGVASNEQFFGPGTRLTVL.

Many counts were recorded for this clone. The V gene is TRBV6-2 or TRBV6-3, the J gene TRBJ1-2; D is uncertain. Trimming stripped 6 bases from V and 2 bases from J, with 7 bases between. The germline V gene encodes CDR1 MNHEY and CDR2 SVGEGT. The CDR3 is made up of 12 amino acids. The DNA for the CDR3 is TGTGCCAGCAGCTTGGTGAACTATGGCTACACCTTC. It yields the protein CASSLVNYGYTF.

For this clone: An end of the junction differs from the germline gene, which may be a read error. The chain links TRBV20-1 to TRBJ2-7; D unresolved. The germline V gene encodes CDR1 DFQATT and CDR2 SNEGSKA (reference sequence). The length of the CDR3 is 12 residues. The CDR3 sequence is CSSRRHSYQQYF. As DNA, the CDR3 is TGCAGTTCTCGCCGGCACTCCTACCAGCAGTACTTC.

This clone was seen repeatedly, ten times or more. The chain carries TRBV27 and TRBJ2-1, with 8 bases matching TRBD2. CDR1 MNHEY and CDR2 SMNVEV come from the germline V gene (reference sequence). CDR3 length: 16 amino acids. J was trimmed by 3 bases and V by 7 bases; bases with no gene match: 11. The CDR3 spells CASTPLSGSGYNEQFF. CDR3 nucleotides: TGTGCCAGCACCCCCCTGAGCGGGAGTGGCTACAATGAGCAGTTCTTC.

This clone is categorized as medium-sized. The chain links TRBV28 to TRBJ1-3; TRBD1 matches 8 bases. The J segment lost 2 bases and the V segment lost 5 bases, leaving 5 bases of the junction unmatched. From germline, CDR1 is MDHEN and CDR2 SYDVKM. The CDR3 runs 15 residues. The CDR3 region is CASSRQGYPGNTIYF. The CDR3 DNA reads TGTGCCAGCAGTCGACAGGGGTACCCTGGAAACACCATATATTTT.

This clone appeared many times. The chain combines TRBV24-1 with TRBJ2-1, with 13 bases that match TRBD2. The CDR3 extends over 16 amino acids. V was clipped by 4 bases and J by 9 bases; unmatched bases: 8. Germline assignment: CDR1 KGHDR and CDR2 SFDVKD. CDR3 bases: TGTGCCACCAGTGACAAGACTAGCGGGAGGTGGCGTGAGCAGTTCTTC. Protein sequence: CATSDKTSGRWREQFF.

A remark on this clone: Its ends do not fully match the called genes, so a read error is possible. This sequence joins TRBV30 and TRBJ2-5; 7 bases are shared with TRBD2. The CDR3 runs 13 residues. The V gene's germline CDR1 is GTSNPN and CDR2 SVGIG (reference sequence). CDR3 bases: TGTGCCTGCCGGGGGGAGGGCCGAGAGACCCATTACTTC. Its translation: CACRGEGRETHYF. Full variable domain (missing parts from reference TRBV30 and TRBJ2-5): SQTIHQWPATLVQPVGSPLSLECTVEGTSNPNLYWYRQAAGRGLQLLFYSVGIGQISSEVPQNLSASRPQDRQFILSSKKLLLSDSGFYLCACRGEGRETHYFGPGTRLLVL.

This clone came up a few times. A read error may explain this, as a much larger clone is one base away. V gene TRBV30 combines with J gene TRBJ2-3, with D uncertain. V dropped 5 bases and J dropped 0 bases, with 15 bases sitting between them. The CDR3 runs 15 residues. Germline V gene lookup returns CDR1 GTSNPN and CDR2 SVGIG (reference sequence). CDR3 nucleotide sequence: TGTGCCTGGGGTTCCCTTAAGACTAGCACAGATACGCAGTATTTT. Translated: CAWGSLKTSTDTQYF. Variable domain in full (rest from reference TRBV30 and TRBJ2-3): SQTIHQWPATLVQPVGSPLSLECTVEGTSNPNLYWYRQAAGRGLQLLFYSVGIGQISSEVPQNLSASRPQDRQFILSSKKLLLSDSGFYLCAWGSLKTSTDTQYFGPGTRLTVL.

J is TRBJ1-6 and V is TRBV19, with a weak D call TRBD1 (6 bases). The CDR3 contains 16 residues. The V gene's germline CDR1 is LNHDA and CDR2 SQIVND (reference sequence). Trimming left V 5 bases short and J 10 bases short, with 21 bases between. The CDR3 DNA reads TGTGCCAGTAGTCCCCGGGACATGAGGGTCGCCTCACCCCTCCACTTT. Encoded protein: CASSPRDMRVASPLHF. Variable domain in full (rest from reference TRBV19 and TRBJ1-6): DGGITQSPKYLFRKEGQNVTLSCEQNLNHDAMYWYRQDPGQGLRLIYYSQIVNDFQKGDIAEGYSVSREKKESFPLTVTSAQKNPTAFYLCASSPRDMRVASPLHFGNGTRLTVT.

The table lists this clone with many counts. This CDR3 is CASSGGPRGYEQYF. CDR3 DNA sequence: TGTGCCAGCAGTGGGGGACCTCGCGGCTACGAGCAGTACTTC. The rearrangement links TRBV28 to TRBJ2-7, with D tentatively TRBD1 or TRBD2 (5 bases each). The V gene's germline CDR1 is MDHEN and CDR2 SYDVKM. This CDR3 is 14 amino acids long. V was shortened by 5 bases and J by 3 bases, with 14 bases between the two germline ends.